These 21 T cell receptor beta chains were sequenced from one sample in a study of CD8 T cells in ankylosing spondylitis. One entry per CDR3 protein results from TCRdb running MiXCR on the 5' RACE reads. The sample includes about 300,000 distinct CDR3 sequences, around 20% seen only once; the top ten take under 4%. Sequenced: blood, either unsorted or a sorted T cell fraction (not recorded which). The receptors stem from a female donor with ankylosing spondylitis or in good health (not recorded which).

The V gene is TRBV12-3 or TRBV12-4, the J gene TRBJ2-3; D possibly uses TRBD1 or TRBD2 (5 bases each). The CDR3 extends over 12 amino acids. Between the trimmed V and J ends, which lost 6 bases and 5 bases, there was a span of 9 bases. This CDR3 is CASSRGVDTQYF. CDR3 DNA: TGTGCCAGCAGCCGAGGGGTAGATACGCAGTATTTT.

The chain combines TRBV7-6 with TRBJ2-7; TRBD1 matches at 11 bases. The CDR3 has 14 amino acids. Losses at the gene ends were 2 bases for V and 6 bases for J; bases not matched to a gene: 3. Germline-derived CDR1 and CDR2 are SGHVS and FNYEAQ. CDR3 sequence: CASSLPGQGGEQYF. The CDR3 DNA sequence: TGTGCCAGCAGCTTACCGGGACAGGGGGGCGAGCAGTACTTC.

The genes are TRBV6-1 and TRBJ2-1; 8 bases align to TRBD2. This CDR3 has 15 amino acids. Unmatched junction bases numbered 15, after V lost 5 bases and J lost 12 bases. Looked up from germline, CDR1 is MNHNS and CDR2 is SASEGT. The CDR3 sequence: CASSNPQGYGRGQFF. CDR3 DNA sequence: TGTGCCAGCAGTAATCCCCAGGGGTACGGGAGGGGGCAGTTCTTC.

The chain is built from TRBV7-2 and TRBJ2-1, with a possible D match to TRBD2 (6 bases). Germline V gives CDR1 SGHTA, CDR2 FQGNSA. V was cut by 5 bases and J by 3 bases, with 14 bases left in between. CDR3 length: 15 residues. The CDR3 nucleotides are TGTGCCAGCAGCCCGCGGGGCGGACACTACAATGAGCAGTTCTTC. It yields the protein CASSPRGGHYNEQFF. Supplemented by reference TRBV7-2 and TRBJ2-1, the full variable domain reads GAGVSQSPSNKVTEKGKDVELRCDPISGHTALYWYRQSLGQGLEFLIYFQGNSAPDKSGLPSDRFSAERTGGSVSTLTIQRTQQEDSAVYLCASSPRGGHYNEQFFGPGTRLTVL.

This sequence joins TRBV11-1 and TRBJ1-2; no clear D gene. CDR3 size: 13 residues. V lost 5 bases, J lost 5 bases, and 12 bases lay in between. CDR1 is SGHAT, CDR2 FQDESV, per germline (reference sequence). CDR3 loop: CASSKDIEYGYTF. The CDR3 DNA reads TGTGCCAGCAGCAAAGACATCGAGTATGGCTACACCTTC.

This clonotype showed up many times. The chain combines TRBV20-1 with TRBJ2-5; D call uncertain. The germline V gene encodes CDR1 DFQATT and CDR2 SNEGSKA (reference sequence). V was clipped by 4 bases and J by 5 bases, with 17 bases between them. The CDR3 is made up of 14 amino acids. This CDR3 reads CSATPLSVRETQYF. The DNA for the CDR3 is TGCAGTGCTACCCCCCTGTCGGTCCGGGAGACCCAGTACTTC.

The V call is TRBV20-1, the J call TRBJ2-5; D perhaps matches TRBD1 (7 bases). Trimming stripped 5 bases from V and 6 bases from J, with 19 bases between. In germline, CDR1 is DFQATT, CDR2 SNEGSKA (reference sequence). CDR3 size: 14 residues. The CDR3 DNA reads TGCAGTGCTCGCCAGGGGGGAGGCCGAAAGACCCAGTACTTC. It specifies CSARQGGGRKTQYF.

This clonotype was counted between two and nine times. The chain has TRBV12-3 or TRBV12-4 and TRBJ1-1; 7 bases match TRBD1. The CDR3 spans 12 residues. The V segment lost 6 bases and the J segment 5 bases; nucleotides outside the gene matches: 3. DNA of the CDR3: TGTGCCAGCAGGACAGGGAGTACTGAAGCTTTCTTT. Amino acid sequence: CASRTGSTEAFF.

This clonotype came up many times. The chain combines TRBV20-1 with TRBJ2-3; a possible D gene is TRBD2 (6 bases). The CDR3 spans 15 residues. V lost 1 base, J lost 2 bases, and 13 bases lay in between. Per the germline V gene, CDR1 is DFQATT and CDR2 is SNEGSKA (reference sequence). Here the CDR3 reads CSARAGSGDTDTQYF. The DNA of the CDR3 is TGCAGTGCTAGAGCGGGTAGCGGAGACACAGATACGCAGTATTTT.

This clonotype was seen many times. The J gene is TRBJ2-7, the V gene TRBV20-1; D is possibly TRBD2 (7 bases). CDR3 size: 15 residues. Germline loops: CDR1 DFQATT, CDR2 SNEGSKA (reference sequence). Trimming removed 0 bases at V and 2 bases at J, with 14 bases between. CDR3 in amino acids: CSARDSRRGPYEQYF. DNA of the CDR3: TGCAGTGCTAGAGATTCTCGGCGGGGGCCCTACGAGCAGTACTTC.

This clonotype has a handful of counts. J is TRBJ2-1 and V is TRBV7-2, with TRBD2 identical over 8 bases. Germline-derived CDR1 and CDR2 are SGHTA and FQGNSA. J lost 6 bases, V lost 1 base, and 2 bases had no gene match. The length of the CDR3 is 14 residues. DNA of the CDR3: TGTGCCAGCAGCTTAGTAGCGGGAAGCAATGAGCAGTTCTTC. It codes for CASSLVAGSNEQFF.

The chain links TRBV11-3 to TRBJ1-5, with D maybe TRBD1 (6 bases). The length of the CDR3 is 15 residues. Germline V gives CDR1 SGHNT, CDR2 YENEEA. V was clipped by 3 bases and J by 1 base, with 10 bases between them. CDR3 in amino acids: CASSFTRGSNQPQHF. CDR3 DNA: TGTGCCAGCAGCTTCACCAGGGGAAGCAATCAGCCCCAGCATTTT.

The chain combines TRBV7-3 with TRBJ2-3, with D possibly being TRBD1 (5 bases). This CDR3 is built from 14 residues. The germline V gene encodes CDR1 SGHTA and CDR2 FQGTGA. V was clipped by 5 bases and J by 3 bases, with 12 bases between them. The chain's CDR3 is CASSAAGLTDTQYF. The CDR3 bases are TGTGCCAGCAGCGCTGCAGGGTTAACAGATACGCAGTATTTT.

This chain connects TRBV5-6 to TRBJ1-1; D ambiguous. The CDR3 is made up of 15 amino acids. CDR1 and CDR2 from the germline V gene are SGHDT and YYEEEE. V dropped 5 bases and J dropped 5 bases, with 19 bases sitting between them. CDR3 residues: CASSTDGGRRTEAFF. CDR3 bases: TGTGCCAGCAGTACGGACGGCGGGCGTCGGACTGAAGCTTTCTTT.

This clonotype was seen a handful of times. The CDR3 DNA reads as TGTGCCAGCAGCCAGGGACACGGGACAGGGGCTTTCTTT. It specifies CASSQGHGTGAFF. The chain couples TRBV7-2 to TRBJ1-1, with 9 bases that match TRBD1. CDR1 SGHTA and CDR2 FQGNSA come from the germline V gene. The CDR3 is made up of 13 amino acids. J gave up 11 bases and V 5 bases, and 9 bases lay outside the gene matches.

This clonotype was picked up a small number of times. The chain links TRBV5-1 to TRBJ1-2; D gene unclear. The CDR3 sequence is 14 residues long. In germline, CDR1 is SGHRS, CDR2 YFSETQ. V was clipped by 0 bases and J by 1 base, with 7 bases between them. For the CDR3, the DNA is TGCGCCAGCAGCTTGGGAGTATATAACTATGGCTACACCTTC. Protein product: CASSLGVYNYGYTF.

This clonotype turned up a few times. The J gene is TRBJ1-1, the V gene TRBV7-6; D is unclear. Germline assignment: CDR1 SGHVS and CDR2 FNYEAQ. V lost 2 bases to trimming and J lost 1 base, with 14 bases between them. This CDR3 comprises 16 residues. The DNA for the CDR3 is TGTGCCAGCAGCTTATGGCCCCCCGGGGAGAACACTGAAGCTTTCTTT. Its protein product is CASSLWPPGENTEAFF.

This clonotype was counted between two and nine times. The CDR3 DNA reads TGTGCCAGCAGTTACTCCGGCAGCCTCCTTACCTACACAGATACGCAGTATTTT. Protein: CASSYSGSLLTYTDTQYF. The chain uses TRBV6-2 or TRBV6-3 and TRBJ2-3; no clear D. Germline CDR1 MNHEY, CDR2 SVGEGT. The CDR3 is made up of 18 amino acids. The germline V and J ends were trimmed by 0 bases and 2 bases, with 18 bases remaining between them.

The chain employs TRBV7-2 and TRBJ2-7; a possible D gene is TRBD1 (5 bases). The length of the CDR3 is 13 residues. V lost 5 bases to trimming and J lost 7 bases, with 15 bases between them. In germline, CDR1 is SGHTA, CDR2 FQGNSA. The CDR3 nucleotides read TGTGCCAGCAGCCAAATCCGTTCAGGGGAGCAGTACTTC. Translation: CASSQIRSGEQYF.

The chain recombines TRBV27 with TRBJ1-4; the D is unclear. This CDR3 contains 14 residues. Per the germline V gene, CDR1 is MNHEY and CDR2 is SMNVEV (reference sequence). V dropped 5 bases and J dropped 8 bases, with 15 bases sitting between them. The CDR3 sequence is CASSGGGIGEKLFF. The CDR3 nucleotides are TGTGCCAGCAGTGGAGGAGGGATTGGCGAAAAACTGTTTTTT.

In its sample, this clonotype was seen many times. The chain joins TRBV6-1 to TRBJ2-1, with TRBD2 matching 9 bases. Germline V gene lookup returns CDR1 MNHNS and CDR2 SASEGT. The trim removed 6 bases at V and 8 bases at J, leaving 14 bases unmatched. The CDR3 is 16 residues long. The CDR3 DNA is TGTGCCAGCAGCGGCGAACGGACTAGCGCGTCAGATGAGCAGTTCTTC. It encodes CASSGERTSASDEQFF.